These T cell receptor beta chains were read from a single sample in a study of T-cell reconstitution after alpha-beta-depleted transplantation in children. TCRdb called the PCR reads again in MiXCR, with one record for every CDR3 protein. The sample has about 140,000 distinct CDR3 sequences, 8% to 10% seen once. The material sequenced was PBMCs, mostly from graft donor cells, taken 180 days after TCRalphabeta/CD19-depleted stem cell transplant. These receptors were collected from a female patient aged 2 to 10 who had a stem cell transplant for congenital amegakaryocytic thrombocytopenia, so the T cells may come from the graft donor. CDR3s leave out the opening cysteine and the closing phenylalanine or tryptophan. Fields, in order: V gene, clone size, CDR3 length, CDR3 protein. The size of a clone is reported for some rows only, either as once, few or many, or as a class for expanded clones.

V gene: TRBV6-5
clone size: many
CDR3 length: 14
CDR3 protein: ASSYPTGRSGNTIY

V gene: TRBV7-9
clone size: NA
CDR3 length: 11
CDR3 protein: ASSFQGDTEQF

V gene: TRBV5-1
clone size: many
CDR3 length: 14
CDR3 protein: ASSFTSNVQNYEQY

V gene: TRBV14
clone size: NA
CDR3 length: 18
CDR3 protein: ASSQGIAFTRGRITGELF

V gene: TRBV6-1
clone size: NA
CDR3 length: 12
CDR3 protein: ASIRQGAQETQY

V gene: TRBV5-1
clone size: many
CDR3 length: 13
CDR3 protein: ASSLDPGQTYEQY

V gene: TRBV20-1
clone size: few
CDR3 length: 14
CDR3 protein: SARDGTSVSYNEQF

V gene: TRBV30
clone size: few
CDR3 length: 10
CDR3 protein: AWSHSTAGQY

V gene: TRBV10-3
clone size: many
CDR3 length: 12
CDR3 protein: AISESTSGETQY

V gene: TRBV20-1
clone size: NA
CDR3 length: 13
CDR3 protein: SARDFRTSTDTQY

V gene: TRBV25-1
clone size: many
CDR3 length: 12
CDR3 protein: ASSEYIEPTEAF

V gene: TRBV24-1
clone size: many
CDR3 length: 12
CDR3 protein: ATSEQASNQPQH

V gene: TRBV6-1
clone size: few
CDR3 length: 13
CDR3 protein: ASSGPSRSTDTQY

V gene: TRBV4-3
clone size: many
CDR3 length: 15
CDR3 protein: ASSQDRVGRKTYEQY

V gene: TRBV6-5
clone size: NA
CDR3 length: 12
CDR3 protein: ASSSNRGGYEQY

V gene: TRBV4-1
clone size: few
CDR3 length: 14
CDR3 protein: ASSQDFGVGGYEQY

V gene: TRBV7-2
clone size: many
CDR3 length: 14
CDR3 protein: ASSLLRGLAGYEQY

V gene: TRBV4-2
clone size: NA
CDR3 length: 12
CDR3 protein: ASSPGTPSHEQY

V gene: TRBV12-3/TRBV12-4
clone size: NA
CDR3 length: 13
CDR3 protein: ASTPYAGTHTEAF

V gene: TRBV6-2/TRBV6-3
clone size: many
CDR3 length: 13
CDR3 protein: ASSLQGAGAYEQY

V gene: TRBV30
clone size: few
CDR3 length: 10
CDR3 protein: AWTGDPNEQF

V gene: TRBV7-6
clone size: NA
CDR3 length: 17
CDR3 protein: ASSLFPLAGKAGANVLT

V gene: TRBV5-5
clone size: few
CDR3 length: 13
CDR3 protein: ASSSLTGRKQPQH

V gene: TRBV7-9
clone size: many
CDR3 length: 13
CDR3 protein: ASSLHSLQNSPLH

V gene: TRBV27
clone size: few
CDR3 length: 13
CDR3 protein: ASSRMLQGNSPLH

V gene: TRBV6-5
clone size: few
CDR3 length: 12
CDR3 protein: ASSYLDRGPEQY

V gene: TRBV30
clone size: NA
CDR3 length: 10
CDR3 protein: AYRDNSYEQY

V gene: TRBV5-1
clone size: few
CDR3 length: 15
CDR3 protein: ASSSLKTSSSGNTIY

V gene: TRBV4-3
clone size: many
CDR3 length: 13
CDR3 protein: ASSQGRGVGTEAF

V gene: TRBV10-3
clone size: NA
CDR3 length: 12
CDR3 protein: AISENREGREQY

V gene: TRBV24-1
clone size: many
CDR3 length: 13
CDR3 protein: ATSEDGDVPYGYT